Each of the 30 T cell receptor beta chains below was sequenced from the same sample in a study of T cells after yellow fever vaccination. TCRdb analysed the 5' RACE reads with MiXCR anew, one entry per CDR3 protein. This sample has almost 600,000 distinct CDR3 sequences; about 14% occur once, and the top ten carry about an eighth. Material: PBMCs, obtained on the day of the yellow fever booster vaccination. Source of these receptors: a man under 40 who received the YFV17D yellow fever vaccine.

This clonotype was counted only a few times. The genes are TRBV5-1 and TRBJ2-1; D not resolved. The CDR3 spans 14 residues. V was trimmed by 0 bases and J by 7 bases, leaving 11 bases between them. CDR1 SGHRS and CDR2 YFSETQ come from the germline V gene. In DNA form, the CDR3 reads TGCGCCAGCAGCTTGGCCATGGGTTCTAATGAGCAGTTCTTC. Amino acid sequence: CASSLAMGSNEQFF. Looking up the rest from reference TRBV5-1 and TRBJ2-1 gives the full variable domain: KAGVTQTPRYLIKTRGQQVTLSCSPISGHRSVSWYQQTPGQGLQFLFEYFSETQRNKGNFPGRFSGRQFSNSRSEMNVSTLELGDSALYLCASSLAMGSNEQFFGPGTRLTVL.

With regard to this clonotype: At one of its ends the junction is not consistent with the germline gene, which may arise from a read error. The chain carries TRBV28 and TRBJ1-1, with a weak D call TRBD1 (6 bases). CDR1 and CDR2 from the germline V gene are MDHEN and SYDVKM. The CDR3 consists of 11 residues. CDR3 amino acids: CASSDSQRCLF. The CDR3 region has the DNA TGTGCCAGTTCGGACAGCCAGCGCTGTCTCTTT.

The chain links TRBV12-3 or TRBV12-4 to TRBJ2-1; 7 nucleotides line up with TRBD1. J gave up 3 bases and V 3 bases, and 5 bases lay outside the gene matches. CDR3 length equals 15 residues. The CDR3 nucleotides are TGTGCCAGCAGTTTCGTACAGGGGTTCTACAATGAGCAGTTCTTC. This sequence encodes CASSFVQGFYNEQFF.

The gene calls are TRBV12-3 or TRBV12-4 and TRBJ2-1, with 9 bases fitting TRBD1. This CDR3 spans 14 amino acids. Trimming at V came to 5 bases and at J to 9 bases, leaving 8 bases not matched to a gene. The CDR3 is CASSPGQGISEQFF. For the CDR3, the DNA is TGTGCCAGCAGTCCGGGACAGGGTATTAGTGAGCAGTTCTTC.

In this sample, this clonotype turned up a few times. The chain recombines TRBV20-1 with TRBJ1-2; 8 bases agree with TRBD1. Germline CDR1 DFQATT, CDR2 SNEGSKA (reference sequence). Trimming at V came to 3 bases and at J to 5 bases, leaving 8 bases not matched to a gene. The length of the CDR3 is 14 residues. The CDR3: CSASEGQGGYGYTF. DNA of the CDR3: TGCAGTGCTAGTGAAGGACAGGGAGGGTATGGCTACACCTTC.

This clonotype was detected only a few times. This sequence joins TRBV18 and TRBJ2-3, with 13 nucleotides matching TRBD2. Germline lookup yields CDR1 KGHSH and CDR2 LQKENI. The CDR3 has 18 amino acids. V lost 3 bases to trimming and J lost 0 bases; unmatched junction nucleotides: 6. The CDR3 DNA reads TGTGCCAGCTCACCTCCGGGACTAGCGGGACCTAGCACAGATACGCAGTATTTT. Amino acids: CASSPPGLAGPSTDTQYF.

The chain has TRBV20-1 and TRBJ2-2; 11 nucleotides match TRBD2. Trimming took 3 bases from V and 3 from J; bases not matched to a gene: 6. Germline-derived CDR1 and CDR2 are DFQATT and SNEGSKA (reference sequence). CDR3 size: 16 residues. CDR3 region: CSASRGTSGYTGELFF. The CDR3, as DNA: TGCAGTGCTAGTCGAGGGACTAGCGGTTACACCGGGGAGCTGTTTTTT.

This clonotype has ten or more counts. V is TRBV14 and J is TRBJ1-5, with unresolved D. The CDR3 is 13 amino acids. V lost 0 bases and J lost 7, with 7 bases in between. Germline loops: CDR1 SGHDN, CDR2 FVKESK. CDR3 sequence: CASSQDLGQPQHF. In DNA form, the CDR3 reads TGTGCCAGCAGCCAAGATTTGGGCCAGCCCCAGCATTTT. The entire variable domain, with the rest obtained from reference TRBV14 and TRBJ1-5, is as follows: EAGVTQFPSHSVIEKGQTVTLRCDPISGHDNLYWYRRVMGKEIKFLLHFVKESKQDESGMPNNRFLAERTGGTYSTLKVQPAELEDSGVYFCASSQDLGQPQHFGDGTRLSIL.

The chain links TRBV9 to TRBJ1-1, with 7 bases fitting TRBD1. The CDR3 is 13 amino acids. V lost 7 bases and J lost 4; bases outside the gene matches: 7. The V gene's germline CDR1 is SGDLS and CDR2 YYNGEE. The CDR3 DNA is TGTGCCAGCGCGACAGGGATGGTCACTGAAGCTTTCTTT. Translated: CASATGMVTEAFF.

The table lists this clonotype with a few counts. The chain joins TRBV27 to TRBJ2-7, with TRBD2 identical over 9 bases. This CDR3 region has 15 residues. V gave up 6 bases and J gave up 6 bases; unmatched junction bases: 12. The germline V gene has CDR1 MNHEY and CDR2 SMNVEV (reference sequence). The CDR3 bases are TGTGCCAGCAGGGGGAATAGCGGGAGTCCGGGCGAGCAGTACTTC. Translating gives CASRGNSGSPGEQYF.

The chain employs TRBV20-1 and TRBJ2-3; 10 bases line up with TRBD1. The junction had 5 bases not matched to a gene; V was cut back by 0 bases and J by 5 bases. Germline V gene data show CDR1 as DFQATT and CDR2 as SNEGSKA (reference sequence). CDR3 length: 15 residues. CDR3: CSAREDRGDGDTQYF. The DNA for the CDR3 is TGCAGTGCTAGAGAGGACAGGGGGGATGGAGATACGCAGTATTTT.

The chain is built from TRBV7-3 and TRBJ2-2; 9 nucleotides agree with TRBD1. CDR1 is SGHTA and CDR2 is FQGTGA in the germline V gene. V trimming: 5 bases; J trimming: 4 bases; junction bases outside the gene matches: 11. The CDR3 extends over 17 amino acids. The CDR3 spells CASSKNWGTGTTGELFF. CDR3 nucleotides: TGTGCCAGCAGCAAAAACTGGGGGACAGGGACCACCGGGGAGCTGTTTTTT.

The CDR3 DNA sequence: TGCAGTGCTCGTCGGGGCCTTAATCAGCCCCAGCATTTT. It codes for CSARRGLNQPQHF. This chain uses TRBV20-1 with TRBJ1-5; a possible D gene is TRBD1 (5 bases). The germline V gene has CDR1 DFQATT and CDR2 SNEGSKA (reference sequence). The CDR3 is 13 residues long. V shed 5 bases and J shed 4 bases, with 12 bases lying between them.

V and J are TRBV5-5 and TRBJ2-7; 8 positions match TRBD2. Per germline, CDR1 SGHKS and CDR2 YYEKEE (reference sequence). V lost 6 bases to trimming and J lost 2 bases; unmatched junction nucleotides: 4. The CDR3 has 13 residues. This chain's CDR3 is CASTPGGAYEQYF. DNA for the CDR3: TGTGCCAGCACCCCCGGGGGGGCCTACGAGCAGTACTTC.

To note about this clonotype: A read error may account for a junction end that differs from germline. V usage is TRBV5-1 and J usage is TRBJ2-1; TRBD1 matches at 8 bases. Germline CDR1 is SGHRS and CDR2 is YFSETQ. The CDR3 extends over 13 amino acids. Here the CDR3 reads CASSRTGNNEPFF. The CDR3 coding sequence is TGCGCCAGCAGCAGGACAGGGAACAATGAGCCGTTCTTC.

This clonotype has more than one count but fewer than ten. The chain uses TRBV7-7 and TRBJ2-5; D gene unclear. This CDR3 spans 14 amino acids. The V end was cut by 2 bases, the J end by 4 bases, with 11 bases between. CDR1 SSHAT and CDR2 FNYEAQ come from the germline V gene (reference sequence). CDR3 amino acids: CASSLNSRGETQYF. CDR3 DNA sequence: TGTGCCAGCAGCTTAAACAGCAGAGGAGAGACCCAGTACTTC.

The chain carries TRBV3-1 and TRBJ2-5, with 8 bases aligning to TRBD1. Germline assignment: CDR1 LGHDT and CDR2 YNNKEL (reference sequence). The CDR3 sequence is 15 residues long. Unmatched junction bases numbered 8, after V lost 4 bases and J lost 4 bases. This CDR3 is CASSPPGGQAETQYF. CDR3 nucleotides: TGTGCCAGCAGCCCACCCGGGGGACAGGCAGAGACCCAGTACTTC.

This clonotype was detected a few times. V and J are TRBV24-1 and TRBJ2-5; D might be TRBD1 (5 bases). In germline, CDR1 is KGHDR, CDR2 SFDVKD. V lost 0 bases and J lost 4, with 11 bases in between. CDR3 length: 15 residues. The CDR3: CATSDLGRVGETQYF. As DNA, the CDR3 is TGTGCCACCAGTGATTTGGGCAGGGTGGGAGAGACCCAGTACTTC.

A few counts support this clonotype. CDR3 loop: CSVPGTSVHEQYF. The CDR3 DNA follows: TGCAGTGTTCCAGGGACTAGCGTCCACGAGCAGTACTTC. This rearrangement joins TRBV20-1 to TRBJ2-7; 10 positions agree with TRBD2. This CDR3 region has 13 residues. In germline, CDR1 is DFQATT, CDR2 SNEGSKA (reference sequence). The J segment lost 5 bases and the V segment lost 7 bases, leaving 8 bases of the junction unmatched.

The chain combines TRBV6-6 with TRBJ2-3; D gene uncertain. The CDR3 loop spans 11 amino acids. V gave up 8 bases and J gave up 5 bases, with 8 bases separating them. Germline CDR1 and CDR2: MNHNY and SVGAGI (reference sequence). The CDR3 loop reads CASGVEDTQYF. The CDR3 DNA follows: TGTGCCAGCGGAGTAGAAGATACGCAGTATTTT.

This clonotype was counted between two and nine times. CDR3 sequence reads: CASSSRGVDSYNEQFF. DNA of the CDR3: TGTGCCAGCAGCTCTAGGGGGGTTGACAGCTACAATGAGCAGTTCTTC. The chain joins TRBV7-9 to TRBJ2-1; D may be TRBD1 or TRBD2 (6 bases each). This CDR3 contains 16 residues. Germline CDR1 reads SEHNR; CDR2 reads FQNEAQ (reference sequence). Between the trimmed V and J ends, which lost 4 bases and 3 bases, there was a span of 16 bases.

This clonotype was detected a few times. The chain recombines TRBV29-1 with TRBJ2-1; TRBD1 aligns across 8 bases. The germline V gene encodes CDR1 SQVTM and CDR2 ANQGSEA. The CDR3 length is 15 residues. Trimming cost V 4 bases and J 2 bases; bases outside gene matches: 7. The CDR3 DNA reads as TGCAGCGTTGGCGGTGACAGGGGACCCTACAATGAGCAGTTCTTC. It codes for CSVGGDRGPYNEQFF.

This clonotype occurred a few times. This chain connects TRBV5-5 to TRBJ2-3, with TRBD2 matching over 7 bases. The length of the CDR3 is 16 residues. Germline lookup yields CDR1 SGHKS and CDR2 YYEKEE (reference sequence). Germline trimming cut 1 base from V and 0 bases from J; bases unmatched to any gene: 5. The CDR3 spells CASSLFERGSTDTQYF. The CDR3 coding sequence is TGTGCCAGCAGCTTGTTCGAGCGGGGTAGCACAGATACGCAGTATTTT. Complete variable domain (other parts from reference TRBV5-5 and TRBJ2-3): DAGVTQSPTHLIKTRGQQVTLRCSPISGHKSVSWYQQVLGQGPQFIFQYYEKEERGRGNFPDRFSARQFPNYSSELNVNALLLGDSALYLCASSLFERGSTDTQYFGPGTRLTVL.

The J gene is TRBJ2-3, the V gene TRBV20-1, with 10 bases fitting TRBD2. V lost 1 base and J lost 5; bases outside the gene matches: 15. There are 18 residues in the CDR3. Germline CDR1 and CDR2: DFQATT and SNEGSKA (reference sequence). For the CDR3, the DNA is TGCAGTGCTAGAGGTTTGCCGTTGCAGCTAGCGGGAGAAGATACGCAGTATTTT. Its translation: CSARGLPLQLAGEDTQYF.

V is TRBV14 and J is TRBJ2-2; unclear D gene. Germline CDR1 and CDR2: SGHDN and FVKESK. V was clipped by 6 bases and J by 2 bases, with 4 bases between them. This CDR3 is 12 amino acids long. The CDR3 spells CASSHNTGELFF. CDR3 nucleotide sequence: TGTGCCAGCAGTCACAACACCGGGGAGCTGTTTTTT.

This clonotype turned up a few times. V and J are TRBV28 and TRBJ1-5; TRBD1 is a possible D gene (6 bases). Trimming pared 0 bases from V and 2 bases from J, leaving 14 bases between. The CDR3 has 17 amino acids. Per germline, CDR1 MDHEN and CDR2 SYDVKM. Here the CDR3 DNA reads TGTGCCAGCAGTTTATGGACGGGGGGGGCGCGCAATCAGCCCCAGCATTTT. Residues: CASSLWTGGARNQPQHF.

The chain couples TRBV6-1 to TRBJ1-2, with no clear D. The V end lost 8 bases, the J end lost 7 bases, and 17 bases lay between the germline ends. The CDR3 sequence is 13 residues long. CDR1 and CDR2 (germline): MNHNS, SASEGT. The CDR3 loop reads CASVARVGSGYTF. The CDR3, as DNA: TGTGCCAGCGTCGCCCGGGTGGGAAGTGGCTACACCTTC.

This clonotype was observed a handful of times. The J gene is TRBJ1-6, the V gene TRBV7-9, with D maybe TRBD1 (5 bases). CDR3 length: 14 amino acids. Germline assignment: CDR1 SEHNR and CDR2 FQNEAQ (reference sequence). V lost 7 bases and J lost 10, with 17 bases in between. The CDR3 bases are TGTGCCAGCACCCGCCAGTACGGGGACTCACCCCTCCACTTT. Translating gives CASTRQYGDSPLHF.

The V call is TRBV6-2 or TRBV6-3, the J call TRBJ2-7, with TRBD1 matching over 8 bases. V was pared by 0 bases and J by 2 bases, with 6 bases of the junction left unmatched. Germline CDR1 reads MNHEY; CDR2 reads SVGEGT. This CDR3 is 16 amino acids long. CDR3 DNA: TGTGCCAGCAGTTACTCGGACAGGGCCCCCACCTACGAGCAGTACTTC. It specifies CASSYSDRAPTYEQYF.

In this sample, this clonotype turned up a few times. The chain links TRBV20-1 to TRBJ1-2; D is unresolved. V gave up 5 bases and J gave up 3 bases, with 7 bases separating them. The CDR3 is 11 amino acids. CDR1 and CDR2 from the germline V gene are DFQATT and SNEGSKA (reference sequence). In DNA, the CDR3 is TGCAGTGCTTGGACTGACTATGGCTACACCTTC. Translation: CSAWTDYGYTF.